The 28 T cell receptor beta chains presented below share a single source sample, sequenced in a study of Graves' ophthalmopathy and Graves' hyperthyroidism. Amplification from RNA transcripts yielded the TCR beta CDR3 regions. The first round was an RT-PCR with HTBI primers, and the second round was a multiplex PCR. TCRdb fed the multiplex PCR reads into MiXCR, producing one record per CDR3 protein. The profile shows about 220,000 distinct CDR3 sequences, 20% to 25% of them singletons. The specimen was peripheral blood. The receptors were sampled from a woman aged 45-59 years with Graves' ophthalmopathy.

This clonotype has just a few counts. This rearrangement joins TRBV3-1 to TRBJ2-2; the match to TRBD1 covers 10 bases. This CDR3 has 15 residues. The V segment lost 1 base and the J segment 7 bases; nucleotides outside the gene matches: 3. Germline V gene lookup returns CDR1 LGHDT and CDR2 YNNKEL (reference sequence). The CDR3: CASSQGQGAGGELFF. The CDR3 coding sequence is TGTGCCAGCAGCCAAGGACAGGGGGCTGGCGGGGAGCTGTTTTTT.

This clonotype was seen many times. The V gene is TRBV2, the J gene TRBJ2-4; no reliable D call. V was shortened by 3 bases and J by 1 base, with 7 bases between the two germline ends. The CDR3 sequence is 14 residues long. The germline CDR1 and CDR2 sequences are SNHLY and FYNNEI. The DNA for the CDR3 is TGTGCCAGCAGTGAGGGATCGGCCAAAAACATTCAGTACTTC. It encodes CASSEGSAKNIQYF.

This clonotype was observed many times. V is TRBV13 and J is TRBJ1-5; D unclear. V was clipped by 2 bases and J by 7 bases, with 9 bases between them. CDR1 is PRHDT, CDR2 FYEKMQ, per germline (reference sequence). This CDR3 has 13 amino acids. In nucleotides, the CDR3 is TGTGCCAGCAGCTTAAAAGGGAACCAGCCCCAGCATTTT. Its translation: CASSLKGNQPQHF.

This clonotype turned up a few times. This chain links TRBV30 with TRBJ1-5, with D possibly being TRBD1 (5 bases). From germline, CDR1 is GTSNPN and CDR2 SVGIG (reference sequence). V lost 3 bases and J lost 1, with 7 bases in between. CDR3 length equals 13 residues. As DNA, the CDR3 is TGTGCCTGGAGGGGGCCGAGCAATCAGCCCCAGCATTTT. Its translation: CAWRGPSNQPQHF. The full variable domain, rest sourced from reference TRBV30 and TRBJ1-5, is SQTIHQWPATLVQPVGSPLSLECTVEGTSNPNLYWYRQAAGRGLQLLFYSVGIGQISSEVPQNLSASRPQDRQFILSSKKLLLSDSGFYLCAWRGPSNQPQHFGDGTRLSIL.

In its sample, this clonotype was seen many times. This chain uses TRBV6-5 with TRBJ1-1; 10 positions match TRBD1. The germline gives CDR1 MNHEY, CDR2 SVGAGI. V gave up 5 bases and J gave up 4 bases; unmatched junction bases: 4. This CDR3 has 14 residues. CDR3 residues: CASSRQGAGTEAFF. The CDR3 bases are TGTGCCAGCAGTCGACAGGGGGCTGGCACTGAAGCTTTCTTT.

This clonotype was picked up many times. The chain employs TRBV4-1 and TRBJ1-5, with 8 positions matching TRBD1. The V gene's germline CDR1 is MGHRA and CDR2 YSYEKL. The CDR3 runs 16 residues. Germline trimming cut 2 bases from V and 5 bases from J; bases unmatched to any gene: 8. The CDR3 DNA follows: TGCGCCAGCAGCCAACCAGGACAGGGTGAAGATCAGCCCCAGCATTTT. Amino acids: CASSQPGQGEDQPQHF.

This clonotype was seen at least ten times. The V call is TRBV27, the J call TRBJ2-7, with TRBD1 matching 9 bases. Germline CDR1 MNHEY, CDR2 SMNVEV (reference sequence). V shed 7 bases and J 5 bases; nucleotides not matched to a gene: 9. This CDR3 has 14 amino acids. The CDR3 region has the DNA TGTGCCAGCACGGGGGGACAGGGTGCCCACGAGCAGTACTTC. Its translation: CASTGGQGAHEQYF.

This clonotype has at least ten counts. The chain links TRBV11-2 to TRBJ2-7, with D perhaps given as TRBD1 or TRBD2 (6 bases each). Germline V gene sequence: CDR1 SGHAT, CDR2 FQNNGV. The CDR3 loop spans 17 amino acids. V was pared by 6 bases and J by 3 bases, with 24 bases between. The DNA for the CDR3 is TGTGCCAGCAGTCCCCCCTGGGCTAGAGGGGGGTTCTACGAGCAGTACTTC. This sequence encodes CASSPPWARGGFYEQYF.

This clonotype was recorded many times. V usage is TRBV24-1 and J usage is TRBJ1-2; D not resolved. The germline V and J ends were trimmed by 3 bases and 4 bases, with 8 bases remaining between them. From germline, CDR1 is KGHDR and CDR2 SFDVKD. The CDR3 totals 13 residues. The CDR3 nucleotides read TGTGCCACCAGTGATGAGGTTGGCTATGGCTACACCTTC. Translated: CATSDEVGYGYTF.

The rearrangement uses TRBV4-2 and TRBJ2-7; a possible D gene is TRBD2 (6 bases). This CDR3 comprises 16 residues. Germline CDR1 reads LGHNA; CDR2 reads YNFKEQ. Trimming pared 0 bases from V and 2 bases from J, leaving 14 bases between. The CDR3 protein is CASSQEALALTYEQYF. CDR3 in DNA: TGTGCCAGCAGCCAAGAGGCCCTAGCGTTAACCTACGAGCAGTACTTC.

At least ten counts were recorded for this clonotype. The J gene is TRBJ2-7, the V gene TRBV28; either TRBD1 or TRBD2 may fit D (5 bases each). Germline V CDR1 and CDR2: MDHEN, SYDVKM. V was trimmed by 5 bases and J by 7 bases, leaving 21 bases between them. The CDR3 totals 15 residues. The chain's CDR3 is CASSTETGPLREQYF. CDR3 nucleotides: TGTGCCAGCAGTACGGAGACGGGACCGCTACGGGAGCAGTACTTC.

This clonotype was counted at least ten times. V and J are TRBV28 and TRBJ1-5; D perhaps matches TRBD1 (5 bases). The CDR3 consists of 17 residues. The V gene lost 7 bases and the J gene lost 4 bases, with 23 bases spanning the gap. Germline CDR1 and CDR2: MDHEN and SYDVKM. CDR3 bases: TGTGCCAGCATCTCCTCATGGGGGGGGGGGAGGAATCAGCCCCAGCATTTT. It yields the protein CASISSWGGGRNQPQHF.

This clonotype was recorded many times. The chain is built from TRBV7-2 and TRBJ2-7; D unresolved. This CDR3 spans 12 amino acids. The germline V gene encodes CDR1 SGHTA and CDR2 FQGNSA. The V end lost 5 bases, the J end lost 12 bases, and 17 bases lay between the germline ends. The CDR3 reads CASSPRLPARYF. In DNA, the CDR3 is TGTGCCAGCAGCCCCCGACTCCCCGCACGGTACTTC.

This clonotype was seen at least ten times. The rearrangement joins TRBV6-5 to TRBJ1-3, with unresolved D. Germline loops: CDR1 MNHEY, CDR2 SVGAGI. The CDR3 has 15 amino acids. V was pared by 6 bases and J by 3 bases, with 15 bases between. CDR3 sequence: CASRPLGLSGNTIYF. The CDR3 nucleotides read TGTGCCAGCAGGCCCCTGGGTCTGAGTGGAAACACCATATATTTT.

DNA for the CDR3: TGTGCCAGCAGTGGACAGGGGGACACCGGGGAGCTGTTTTTT. Translated: CASSGQGDTGELFF. V usage is TRBV6-4 and J usage is TRBJ2-2; 9 positions agree with TRBD1. Germline V gene data show CDR1 as MRHNA and CDR2 as SNTAGT. The CDR3 is made up of 14 amino acids. V was clipped by 4 bases and J by 3 bases; unmatched bases: 0.

With regard to this clonotype: An end of the junction does not agree with germline; a read error may underlie this. In DNA form, the CDR3 reads TGTGCCAGTAAAAAAGGGCTTGGCACCTGGGAGCTGTTTTTT. It codes for CASKKGLGTWELFF. The chain couples TRBV19 to TRBJ2-2, with D uncertain. The CDR3 is made up of 14 amino acids. CDR1 is LNHDA, CDR2 SQIVND, per germline (reference sequence).

This clonotype was picked up many times. This sequence joins TRBV6-2 or TRBV6-3 and TRBJ1-5, with D unresolved. V lost 8 bases to trimming and J lost 7 bases, with 15 bases between them. The germline V gene has CDR1 MNHEY and CDR2 SVGEGT. This CDR3 has 13 residues. The CDR3 reads CASGFLRSQPQHF. Here the CDR3 DNA reads TGTGCCAGCGGCTTCCTGAGATCACAGCCCCAGCATTTT.

This clonotype was seen many times. The chain employs TRBV20-1 and TRBJ2-5; 10 bases map to TRBD2. The CDR3 consists of 15 residues. The germline V gene has CDR1 DFQATT and CDR2 SNEGSKA (reference sequence). Trimming at V came to 2 bases and at J to 1 base, leaving 4 bases not matched to a gene. The CDR3 reads CSARSPSGSQETQYF. The DNA of the CDR3 is TGCAGTGCTAGATCACCTAGCGGGAGCCAAGAGACCCAGTACTTC.

This clonotype came up many times. The chain carries TRBV7-9 and TRBJ2-7; D gene unclear. The CDR3 consists of 11 residues. Trimming took off 3 bases at V and 6 bases at J, with 6 bases between the two ends. CDR1 is SEHNR, CDR2 FQNEAQ, per germline (reference sequence). This CDR3 reads CASSLVREQYF. As DNA, the CDR3 is TGTGCCAGCAGCTTGGTGCGCGAGCAGTACTTC.

By sample share, this clonotype is hyperexpanded (1% or more). The chain recombines TRBV3-1 with TRBJ1-1; D not resolved. Trimming pared 1 base from V and 0 bases from J, leaving 6 bases between. CDR1 LGHDT and CDR2 YNNKEL come from the germline V gene (reference sequence). There are 14 residues in the CDR3. This CDR3 reads CASSQGVMNTEAFF. DNA of the CDR3: TGTGCCAGCAGCCAAGGTGTTATGAACACTGAAGCTTTCTTT.

This clonotype was seen ten or more times. The rearrangement links TRBV5-1 to TRBJ2-7; D gene uncertain. This CDR3 spans 13 amino acids. Trimming shortened V by 2 bases and J by 2 bases, and 8 bases separated the two germline ends. The germline gives CDR1 SGHRS, CDR2 YFSETQ. CDR3 protein: CASSFRTAYEQYF. The CDR3, as DNA: TGCGCCAGCAGCTTCAGGACGGCCTACGAGCAGTACTTC.

This clonotype was counted at least ten times. The chain is built from TRBV12-3 or TRBV12-4 and TRBJ2-1; a possible D gene is TRBD2 (6 bases). This CDR3 has 14 residues. Between the trimmed V and J ends, which lost 1 base and 7 bases, there was a span of 11 bases. The CDR3 DNA reads TGTGCCAGCAGTTTAGGAATACTAGCTAATGAGCAGTTCTTC. It translates to CASSLGILANEQFF.

The chain is built from TRBV28 and TRBJ2-5, with D unresolved. V was pared by 2 bases and J by 5 bases, with 15 bases between. From germline, CDR1 is MDHEN and CDR2 SYDVKM. CDR3 length equals 15 residues. CDR3 protein: CASSLAFNAGETQYF. The CDR3 coding sequence is TGTGCCAGCAGTTTAGCATTCAATGCCGGGGAGACCCAGTACTTC.

At least ten counts were recorded for this clonotype. The chain carries TRBV7-8 and TRBJ1-2; D gene uncertain. Between the trimmed V and J ends, which lost 3 bases and 4 bases, there was a span of 21 bases. Germline V gives CDR1 SGHVS, CDR2 FQNEAQ. The CDR3 spans 17 residues. CDR3 sequence (DNA): TGTGCCAGCAGCTTGAACGGGATGTCCGCTCCTTCCTATGGCTACACCTTC. Its translation is CASSLNGMSAPSYGYTF.

Many counts were recorded for this clonotype. The chain links TRBV20-1 to TRBJ2-7; 8 positions match TRBD2. Germline values: CDR1 DFQATT, CDR2 SNEGSKA (reference sequence). V trimming: 0 bases; J trimming: 2 bases; junction bases outside the gene matches: 6. This CDR3 comprises 15 residues. The CDR3 bases are TGCAGTGCTAGAGAGCCGGGAGGGAGGGCCTACGAGCAGTACTTC. Translated: CSAREPGGRAYEQYF.

This rearrangement joins TRBV12-3 or TRBV12-4 to TRBJ1-1; D is unclear. Trimming took off 3 bases at V and 1 base at J, with 12 bases between the two ends. The length of the CDR3 is 15 residues. The CDR3 protein is CASSLYPFWNTEAFF. The DNA for the CDR3 is TGTGCCAGCAGTTTGTACCCGTTCTGGAACACTGAAGCTTTCTTT.

The chain carries TRBV24-1 and TRBJ1-3; D ambiguous. V lost 8 bases, J lost 4 bases, and 23 bases lay in between. Germline V gene sequence: CDR1 KGHDR, CDR2 SFDVKD. The CDR3 consists of 17 residues. CDR3 loop: CATTVRPVGGSGNTIYF. The CDR3 bases are TGTGCCACCACTGTCCGCCCCGTCGGAGGTAGCGGAAACACCATATATTTT.

The chain carries TRBV13 and TRBJ2-7; TRBD2 agrees at 7 bases. CDR3 length: 16 residues. Germline V CDR1 and CDR2: PRHDT, FYEKMQ (reference sequence). The V segment lost 4 bases and the J segment 6 bases; nucleotides outside the gene matches: 15. CDR3 nucleotides: TGTGCCAGCAGCTGGGGGGGGGAAATAGAGGTCAGCGAGCAGTACTTC. As protein: CASSWGGEIEVSEQYF.